This section outlines one TCR beta chain sequence together with its context. This entry comes from a study of cytomegalovirus exposure and HLA in healthy donors. The CDR3 is 15 residues long. V lost 5 bases, J lost 6 bases, and 14 bases lay in between. CDR1 is SGHTA, CDR2 FQGNSA, per germline. The study ran its PCR with 60 Vbeta and 13 Jbeta primers. Some clones are missing from TCRdb's copy, which holds only in-frame ones; the method was immunoSEQ multiplex PCR. The data contain about 150,000 clones, roughly 66% of them singletons. Source material: PBMCs. The genes are TRBV7-2 and TRBJ1-6; a weak D match, TRBD1 (6 bases). The sequence derives from a woman in her fifties or sixties in good health and CMV-seronegative. The CDR3 DNA follows: TGTGCCAGCAGCGAACTCAGAGGGGGTAATTCACCCCTCCACTTT. Amino acids: CASSELRGGNSPLHF.